This record looks at one TCR beta chain sequence and its context. This clonotype was recorded only once. Its antigen remains undetermined. Per-nucleotide qualities are absent, and no much larger clonotype sits a single base away. One read alone is weak evidence. This record comes from a study of T cells in Graves' hyperthyroidism and ophthalmopathy (dated by TCRdb to 2018 to 2020). Regarding the complete study: Peripheral blood samples were taken at initial diagnosis, before any treatment was given. TCR V-J signatures able to tell the groups apart were searched for in a discovery cohort of about a hundred patients, of whom roughly 42 had Graves' ophthalmopathy and around 57 had stable Graves' hyperthyroidism. Prospective prediction of ophthalmopathy was tested in an independent validation cohort consisting of some 18 hyperthyroidism patients and over 15 patients who later progressed to ophthalmopathy. For training and testing, the 95 to 100 patients in the discovery cohort were randomly divided in a 7:3 ratio. The study also compared thyroid tissue and blood T-cell repertoires from more than 5 Graves' hyperthyroidism patients. Once sampling was done, hyperthyroidism patients were given methimazole at a starting dose of 30 mg daily, whereas ophthalmopathy patients were given high-dose intravenous methylprednisolone. The paper describes TCR Vbeta CDR3 sequencing of around 140 peripheral blood samples, made up of under 50 ophthalmopathy patients, 70 to 75 hyperthyroidism patients and 17 progressor patients.

V gives up 6 bases and J gives up 5 bases, and the segment between their germline ends measures 13 bases. Taken from cysteine to phenylalanine, the CDR3 has 14 residues. Left in the record is the CDR3 DNA by itself, 42 bases read in frame from the first base. Amplification of TCR beta CDR3 regions was carried out from RNA transcripts. The first round of RT-PCR for the TCR CDR3 was performed with the HTBI primer set and the Qiagen OneStep RT-PCR kit. A second multiplex PCR round built the libraries, followed by size selection and purification. Sequencing of the libraries was done on an Illumina HiSeq2000 using paired-end 100 bp reads. The study's own analysis went as follows. SOAPnuke was used to process the raw data, removing reads that contained adapters or uncalled bases, had a mean Phred below 15, or lacked an exact match to the constant primer or identifier. COPE v1.2.5 was used to merge high-quality paired reads, and clonotypes were defined as unique nucleotide sequences. Clonotypes were aligned to IMGT TRBV, TRBD and TRBJ reference segments using MiTCR v1.1. The analysis included only V-J combinations with a frequency above 0.0001, which together covered around 99% of the repertoires. The TCS score was defined as the ratio of F50 (clonal expansion) to E x V (chaos), calculated using BLOSUM62-based TCRdist between CDR3 peptides within each V-J. Welch's t-statistics and random forest reduced fewer than 600 V-J features to roughly 13, which were used in a naive Bayes classifier (R e1071). TCRdb trimmed public reads at Q25 via fastp, called clones via MiXCR and kept in-frame beta chains. Rows are unified per CDR3 protein, each entry keeping the most common DNA and genes. Here the V and J calls rest on TCRdb's processing, not on the authors' analysis. The sample table lists about 360,000 distinct CDR3 sequences, roughly 13% of them with a count of one. The ten largest clones take up more than 20% of the sample.

Overall results and qualifications from the work: In validation, the model predicted progression to ophthalmopathy with over 65% sensitivity and approximately 74% specificity, a median of roughly seven months before onset. No statistical method was used to set the sample size in advance, and investigators knew the group allocation. A model built on a 13 V-J signature distinguished ophthalmopathy from stable hyperthyroidism, reaching 85% to 90% sensitivity and about 81% specificity in cross-validation and 80%/75% in testing. Most expanded thyroid clonotypes (frequency above 0.001) were also detected in blood, a finding suggesting that blood repertoires may reflect thyroid immune responses.

Hyperthyroidism patients were aged 18 to 65 years and newly diagnosed, with disease duration of less than 2 months. Any patient with an uncontrolled infection, another autoimmune disease, pregnancy or lactation was excluded. Diagnoses relied on clinical symptoms, serum thyroxine and TRAb, thyroid ultrasound and orbital computed tomography. Blood from progressor patients was drawn when they were first diagnosed with hyperthyroidism, before any ophthalmopathy symptoms appeared. PBMCs were separated from roughly 10 ml of fresh peripheral blood using Ficoll-Paque density gradient centrifugation. Progressor patients were first diagnosed with Graves' hyperthyroidism and then developed ophthalmopathy during follow-up. Total RNA was extracted using Trizol reagent, and RNA quality was assessed on an Agilent 2100 Bioanalyzer.

The sequence is built from TRBV12-3 or TRBV12-4 and TRBJ1-4, with a tentative D gene TRBD1 over 5 matching bases. The clonotype originates from a man under 40 with Graves' hyperthyroidism that later progressed to Graves' ophthalmopathy. Sequencing was done on a sample of blood. For the CDR3, the sequence is CASSRTFANEKLFF. The DNA reads as follows: TGTGCCAGCAGCCGGACATTTGCAAATGAAAAACTGTTTTTT.